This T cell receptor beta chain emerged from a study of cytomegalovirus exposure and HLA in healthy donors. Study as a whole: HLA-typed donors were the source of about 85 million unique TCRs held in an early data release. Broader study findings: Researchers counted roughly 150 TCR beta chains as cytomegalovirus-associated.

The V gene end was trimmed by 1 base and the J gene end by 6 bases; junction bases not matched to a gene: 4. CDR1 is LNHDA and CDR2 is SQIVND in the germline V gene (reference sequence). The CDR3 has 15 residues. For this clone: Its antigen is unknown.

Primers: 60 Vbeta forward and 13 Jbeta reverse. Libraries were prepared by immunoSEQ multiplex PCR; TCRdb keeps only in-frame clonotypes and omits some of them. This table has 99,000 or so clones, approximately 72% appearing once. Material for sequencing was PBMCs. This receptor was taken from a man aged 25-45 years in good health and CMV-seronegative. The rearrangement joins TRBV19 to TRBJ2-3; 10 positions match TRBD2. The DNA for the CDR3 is TGTGCCAGTAGTATAGTAAGCGGGAGGGCCGATACGCAGTATTTT. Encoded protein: CASSIVSGRADTQYF.